This T cell receptor (beta chain) was identified in a study of blood T cell repertoires in COVID-19. In the study overall: From the United States, Italy and Spain came samples of acute and convalescent COVID-19.

Participants reported their clinical history, and cohort assignment relied on those reports. In the source study's methods: Estimation of nucleated cell counts was performed using reference gene primer amplification. Repertoires were generated with immunoSEQ multiplex PCR, while TCRdb's copy carries only in-frame clones and drops some. The DNA was the basis for D and trimming; V, J and clone size are from that table. The profile shows about 180,000 clones, 80% of them singletons. This CDR3 has 15 amino acids. CDR1 and CDR2 (germline): SGDLS, YYNGEE. Between the trimmed V and J ends, which lost 1 base and 1 base, there was a span of 10 bases.

The sequenced material came from PBMCs or T cells enriched from blood (not recorded which). This chain joins TRBV9 and TRBJ2-3, with D maybe TRBD2 (5 bases). This clonotype was sampled from a man between 60 and 75 years old who had been exposed to COVID-19. For the CDR3, the DNA is TGTGCCAGCAGCGTAAAGGGAGTCCGCACAGATACGCAGTATTTT. This translates into CASSVKGVRTDTQYF.